The source of this T cell receptor (beta chain) is a study of T cells in Graves' hyperthyroidism and ophthalmopathy. Researchers took RNA transcripts and amplified the TCR beta CDR3 regions from them. With the HTBI primer set, the TCR CDR3 went through a first round of RT-PCR. From the multiplex PCR reads, TCRdb called clonotypes with MiXCR, one entry per CDR3 protein. Of 300,000 to 500,000 distinct CDR3 sequences in the sample, around 15% were seen once. V lost 0 bases, J lost 5 bases, and 20 bases lay in between. CDR1 is WNHNN, CDR2 SYGVQD, per germline (reference sequence). The length of the CDR3 is 18 residues. The cohort's ophthalmopathy patients, a group with duration under 3 months, had a Clinical Activity Score of at least 3 and a NOSPECS grade of at least 4. This clonotype has only a few counts.

The V and J genes are TRBV10-1 and TRBJ1-5; D possibly corresponds to TRBD1 (6 bases). This sequence was found in a man aged 50 to 60 with Graves' ophthalmopathy. Sequences were obtained from blood. The CDR3 reads CASSESTGRGVAHQPQHF. The CDR3 DNA reads as TGCGCCAGCAGTGAGTCGACCGGGAGGGGGGTCGCGCATCAGCCCCAGCATTTT.